One and the same sample provided the 12 T cell receptor beta chains below, sequenced in a study of blood T cell repertoires in COVID-19. This table comes from immunoSEQ multiplex PCR, and its TCRdb copy is limited to in-frame clones, with some not included. The data hold approximately 260,000 clones, with about 81% observed a single time. Specimen: peripheral blood. These receptors were obtained from a woman aged 60 to 75 with active or convalescent COVID-19.

The chain recombines TRBV12-3 or TRBV12-4 with TRBJ2-3; D unclear. Trimming cost V 6 bases and J 1 base, with 8 bases left between them. There are 13 residues in the CDR3. This CDR3 reads CASSLAGTDTQYF. CDR3 DNA sequence: TGTGCCAGCAGCCTCGCAGGCACAGATACGCAGTATTTT.

This clone occurred once. This rearrangement joins TRBV30 to TRBJ1-1; D gene unclear. The CDR3 runs to 12 residues. The germline V gene has CDR1 GTSNPN and CDR2 SVGIG (reference sequence). The ends were cut back, 3 bases at V and 2 bases at J, with 7 bases in the middle. In DNA, the CDR3 is TGTGCCTGGAGCTTCAGAAACACTGAAGCTTTCTTT. Translation gives CAWSFRNTEAFF.

V is TRBV21-1 and J is TRBJ1-1; the D call in the table, TRBD1, was not verified against the DNA. TRBV21-1 is a pseudogene locus. CDR3 length: 14 residues. The CDR3: CASSHRGRPTEAFF. The CDR3 DNA reads as TGTGCCAGCAGCCACAGGGGGCGTCCCACTGAAGCTTTCTTT.

This CDR3 is CASSVGAGDLNEQFF. As DNA, the CDR3 is TGCGCCAGCAGCGTTGGGGCGGGGGATCTAAATGAGCAGTTCTTC. The chain combines TRBV5-1 with TRBJ2-1, with 7 bases identical to TRBD2. The CDR3 extends over 15 amino acids. The germline V gene encodes CDR1 SGHRS and CDR2 YFSETQ. V was pared by 4 bases and J by 7 bases, with 11 bases of the junction left unmatched.

Here the CDR3 DNA reads TGTGCCAGTAGTACAAGCCGCCGGGGGGCCGACTATGGCTACACCTTC. Translating it yields CASSTSRRGADYGYTF. The chain joins TRBV19 to TRBJ1-2, with D maybe TRBD1 (6 bases). From germline, CDR1 is LNHDA and CDR2 SQIVND (reference sequence). The CDR3 is 16 residues long. V lost 4 bases, J lost 3 bases, and 18 bases lay in between.

The chain uses TRBV11-3 and TRBJ1-1; the match to TRBD1 covers 8 bases. After removal of 1 base from V and 3 bases from J, the junction contained 7 bases not matched to a gene. This CDR3 is 16 amino acids long. Germline V lookup: CDR1 SGHNT, CDR2 YENEEA. The CDR3, as DNA: TGTGCCAGCAGCTTAGGCCATCAGGGGGCCTACACTGAAGCTTTCTTT. The encoded protein is CASSLGHQGAYTEAFF.

The V gene is TRBV6-5, the J gene TRBJ2-5; tentative D call: TRBD2 (5 bases). Trimming removed 2 bases at V and 7 bases at J, with 11 bases between. Germline V lookup: CDR1 MNHEY, CDR2 SVGAGI. The CDR3 extends over 13 amino acids. CDR3 in DNA: TGTGCCAGCAGTTACGACCAAGAGGGGACCCAGTACTTC. This sequence encodes CASSYDQEGTQYF.

This rearrangement joins TRBV11-2 to TRBJ1-2, with 10 bases fitting TRBD1. After removal of 5 bases from V and 10 bases from J, the junction contained 10 bases not matched to a gene. Germline CDR1 is SGHAT and CDR2 is FQNNGV. The CDR3 contains 14 residues. The CDR3 bases are TGTGCCAGCAGCCCTCCCGACAGGGGGCGCGTCTACACCTTC. Translated: CASSPPDRGRVYTF.

The chain couples TRBV3-1 (or the pseudogene TRBV3-2) to TRBJ2-1; 8 nucleotides align to TRBD2. CDR3 length equals 16 residues. CDR1 LGHDT and CDR2 YNNKEL come from the germline V gene (reference sequence). Unmatched junction bases numbered 9, after V lost 5 bases and J lost 3 bases. The CDR3 here is CASSSGGAGHYNEQFF. In DNA, the CDR3 is TGTGCCAGCAGCTCCGGGGGGGCGGGCCACTACAATGAGCAGTTCTTC.

The chain combines TRBV10-3 with TRBJ2-3, with a weak D call TRBD1 (6 bases). This CDR3 contains 16 residues. With 8 bases removed from V and 0 bases from J, the gap between germline ends came to 18 bases. CDR1 and CDR2 from the germline V gene are ENHRY and SYGVKD. The CDR3 region is CAIATTGLTSTDTQYF. DNA of the CDR3: TGTGCCATCGCGACCACAGGGTTAACTAGCACAGATACGCAGTATTTT.

The chain joins TRBV27 to TRBJ1-6; D unclear. This CDR3 region has 14 residues. CDR1 is MNHEY and CDR2 is SMNVEV in the germline V gene (reference sequence). The germline V and J ends were trimmed by 6 bases and 2 bases, with 8 bases remaining between them. This chain's CDR3 is CASSAGAYNSPLHF. The CDR3 nucleotides read TGTGCCAGCAGCGCCGGGGCCTATAATTCACCCCTCCACTTT.

V usage is TRBV29-1 and J usage is TRBJ1-1; D unresolved. Trimming cost V 1 base and J 0 bases, with 9 bases left between them. Germline CDR1 and CDR2: SQVTM and ANQGSEA. The CDR3 has 14 residues. The CDR3 DNA sequence: TGCAGCGTTGAAGTACATCAAATGAACACTGAAGCTTTCTTT. As protein: CSVEVHQMNTEAFF. The full variable domain, its missing parts supplied by reference TRBV29-1 and TRBJ1-1, is SAVISQKPSRDICQRGTSLTIQCQVDSQVTMMFWYRQQPGQSLTLIATANQGSEATYESGFVIDKFPISRPNLTFSTLTVSNMSPEDSSIYLCSVEVHQMNTEAFFGQGTRLTVV.